This TCR beta chain comes out of a study of blood T cell repertoires in COVID-19. Participants' reported clinical history set cohort assignment. The recovered donors of Cohort 3 showed two negative PCRs, clearance, or symptom resolution. Per the authors' pipeline: By means of reference gene primer amplification, nucleated cell counts were estimated. Method: immunoSEQ multiplex PCR; TCRdb's copy keeps in-frame clones and lacks some. V, J and clone size reflect that table, while D and trimming were determined from the DNA. The data show about 160,000 clones, 80% seen once. The germline V gene encodes CDR1 SGDLS and CDR2 YYNGEE. The length of the CDR3 is 15 residues. V was pared by 3 bases and J by 6 bases, with 8 bases of the junction left unmatched.

The sample was PBMCs or T cells enriched from blood (not recorded which). The rearrangement links TRBV9 to TRBJ1-4; 7 bases agree with TRBD1. This sequence was found in a man between 40 and 49 years old who had recovered from COVID-19. The CDR3 loop reads CASSGGAGQHEKLFF. The CDR3 DNA follows: TGTGCCAGCAGCGGCGGGGCGGGACAGCATGAAAAACTGTTTTTT.